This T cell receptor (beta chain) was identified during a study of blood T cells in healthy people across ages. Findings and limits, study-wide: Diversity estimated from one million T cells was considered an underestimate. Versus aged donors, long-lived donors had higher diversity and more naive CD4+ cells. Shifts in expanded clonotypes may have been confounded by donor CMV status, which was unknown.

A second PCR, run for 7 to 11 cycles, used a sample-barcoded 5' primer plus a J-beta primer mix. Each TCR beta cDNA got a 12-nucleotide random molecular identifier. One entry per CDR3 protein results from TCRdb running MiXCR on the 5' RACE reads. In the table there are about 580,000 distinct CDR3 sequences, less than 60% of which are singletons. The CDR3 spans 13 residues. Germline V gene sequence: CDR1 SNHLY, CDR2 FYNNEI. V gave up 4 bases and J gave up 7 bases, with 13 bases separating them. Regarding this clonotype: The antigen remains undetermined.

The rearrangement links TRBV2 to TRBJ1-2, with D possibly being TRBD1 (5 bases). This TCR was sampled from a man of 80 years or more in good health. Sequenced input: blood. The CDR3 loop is CASSVVSGLGYTF. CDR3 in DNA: TGTGCCAGCAGTGTAGTATCAGGGCTTGGCTACACCTTC.